The clone carrying this TCR beta chain was detected many times. RNA fractions of 10%, 30% or 50% and about 18,000 to 1,000,000 sorted cells were the source of naive CD8 libraries. TCRdb reanalysed the PCR reads using MiXCR and keeps one entry per CDR3 protein. Of about 300,000 distinct CDR3 sequences in the sample, about a fifth were seen once. The sample is drawn from a study of molecular identifiers for immune sequencing clone quantification. Sequenced material: naive CD8+ T cells from blood, with Jurkat cell RNA spiked in. Documented subset: FACS-sorted CD8+CD4-CCR7+CD45RA+ naive T cells. This TCR was sampled from a human donor in good health. Some libraries in this study had Jurkat cell RNA spiked in.

The CDR3 DNA follows: TGTGCCAGCATTGGGGGGCGCACAGATACGCAGTATTTT. It is translated as CASIGGRTDTQYF. The chain has TRBV2 and TRBJ2-3, with D tentatively TRBD1 or TRBD2 (6 bases each). Trimming removed 7 bases at V and 1 base at J, with 9 bases between. CDR3 length: 13 amino acids. CDR1 and CDR2 from the germline V gene are SNHLY and FYNNEI.